The entry below describes one T cell receptor (beta chain). Its recognized antigen is unknown. There are no base qualities to consult, and no much larger clone falls within one base. The data derive from a study of blood T cell repertoires in COVID-19 (TCRdb year 2020). General notes on the study: Samples covering the acute and convalescent phases of COVID-19 were provided by collaborators in the United States, Italy and Spain. A freely available public database, intended as a resource for researchers studying the immune response to SARS-CoV-2, is where the repertoires were released. Where available, HLA class I and class II types were taken from metadata supplied by the sample provider and were not determined by assay-based typing. The prospective study material was composed of cDNA or gDNA derived from T cells, B-cell-depleted T cells, or PBMCs. Samples were obtained from the ongoing ImmuneRACE study (first 160 participants) and from over 1,000 subjects provided by 6 global collaborators. Deeply sampled blood TCRbeta repertoires from subjects exposed to, actively infected with, or recovered from COVID-19 were included in the dataset. Sample metadata almost always included a de-identified subject ID, COVID-19 status, age in years and sex. Findings and caveats that apply to the study as a whole: The quantity of clinical and demographic metadata differed by source and by participant and was supplied without curation.

TCRbeta CDR3 regions were amplified from genomic DNA by means of the immunoSEQ Assay, a bias-controlled multiplex PCR. In the original analysis: The number of nucleated cells in each sample was estimated by amplification of reference gene primers within the assay. To quantify the absolute abundance of each unique TCRbeta CDR3 rearrangement, sequence reads were collapsed and filtered. Productive Simpson clonality was computed per sample as the square root of Simpson's diversity index over productive rearrangements. This immuneACCESS table, as held by TCRdb, lists in-frame sequences with V and J called but not all clones. Of the missing ones, under half trace to an unresolved V gene in checked studies; the others have no known cause. That table furnishes V, J and clone size, whereas the DNA furnished D and trimming. Across this sample there are roughly 230,000 clones, with around 82% seen only once. The biggest ten clones account for 4.4% of the sample.

The germline V gene gives CDR1 as MNHEY and CDR2 as SVGEGT. The CDR3, cysteine through phenylalanine, is 15 amino acids long. Only the CDR3 part of the read is kept: 45 bases, read in frame from the first base. V is cut by 4 bases and J by 0 bases, and the space between the germline ends is 12 bases. Whole blood was collected in K2EDTA tubes by collaborating institutions according to the institutions' own protocols. Collaborator samples were shipped for TCRbeta analysis as frozen whole blood, isolated PBMCs, or DNA extracted from either sample type. This receptor was taken from a man in his forties or fifties with active or convalescent COVID-19. The rearranged segments are TRBV6-2 or TRBV6-3 and TRBJ1-1, with the identity of the D gene unclear. Sequencing was carried out using peripheral blood. The CDR3 in this case is CASSSRGVMNTEAFF. At the DNA level, the sequence is TGTGCCAGCAGTTCAAGAGGAGTCATGAACACTGAAGCTTTCTTT.